This T cell receptor (beta chain) is from a study of T-cell memory formation after mild COVID-19. Study-wide points: Cross-reactive memory appears to have joined, as suggested by some responding clones showing up in pre-infection memory.

Per the germline V gene, CDR1 is SGHRS and CDR2 is YFSETQ. J was trimmed by 1 base and V by 0 bases; bases with no gene match: 2. The CDR3 is made up of 15 amino acids. Each CDR3 protein is one row after TCRdb ran MiXCR on the 5' RACE reads. The sample yields 110,000 or so distinct CDR3 sequences, roughly 20% seen once. This clonotype has just a few counts. Its antigen remains unidentified. Sequenced input: PBMCs or a T cell subset sorted from them (not recorded which). The rearrangement uses TRBV5-1 and TRBJ2-7; 9 bases match TRBD1. The TCR comes from a young man who had mild COVID-19 (a few samples of this study predate the infection). Cell type and time point are not known. The CDR3 here is CASSLAGTGSYEQYF. CDR3 sequence (DNA): TGCGCCAGCAGCTTGGCCGGGACAGGGTCCTACGAGCAGTACTTC.